The rows below give T cell receptor beta chains drawn from one sample of a study of blood T cell repertoires in COVID-19. Data came from immunoSEQ multiplex PCR; TCRdb stores just in-frame clones and leaves some out. The sample lists over 65,000 clones, around 85% seen once, with 12% in the top ten. The sample consisted of peripheral blood. The receptors were sampled from a human donor in a cohort sampled during active COVID-19. CDR3s include the opening cysteine and the closing phenylalanine or tryptophan. The D gene is left open where the match is weak. Size is stated for part of the rows, as once, few or many counts, or as a class when the clone is expanded.

v_gene	d_gene	abundance	j_gene	CDR3aa	CDR3nt
TRBV2	-	-	TRBJ2-1	CASSGGEGYNEQFF	TGTGCCAGCAGTGGGGGTGAGGGATACAATGAGCAGTTCTTC
TRBV18	TRBD1	-	TRBJ2-7	CASSPGRQGHEQYF	TGTGCCAGCTCACCAGGGAGACAGGGCCACGAGCAGTACTTC
TRBV27	-	-	TRBJ1-1	CASSPGGRNTEAFF	TGTGCCAGCAGTCCTGGAGGGAGGAACACTGAAGCTTTCTTT
TRBV2	-	-	TRBJ2-6	CASKTSGANVLTF	TGTGCCAGCAAGACTTCTGGGGCCAACGTCCTGACTTTC
TRBV19	TRBD2	-	TRBJ2-3	CASTRLAGGTDTQYF	TGTGCCAGTACTCGACTAGCGGGGGGCACAGATACGCAGTATTTT
TRBV2	TRBD1	-	TRBJ2-7	CASKGDSQYEQYF	TGTGCCAGCAAAGGGGACAGTCAGTACGAGCAGTACTTC
TRBV10-1	TRBD1	-	TRBJ2-6	CASKGRQGNSGANVLTF	TGCGCCAGCAAGGGGAGACAGGGGAACTCTGGGGCCAACGTCCTGACTTTC
TRBV6-6	TRBD1	-	TRBJ1-5	CASGDSSNQPQHF	TGTGCCAGCGGGGACAGTAGCAATCAGCCCCAGCATTTT
TRBV18	-	-	TRBJ1-6	CASSPTERHSPLHF	TGTGCCAGCTCACCAACAGAGCGGCATTCACCCCTCCACTTT
TRBV28	-	-	TRBJ1-2	CASSLYPGMENYGYTF	TGTGCCAGCAGTTTATACCCCGGAATGGAGAACTATGGCTACACCTTC
TRBV7-2	TRBD1	-	TRBJ1-2	CASSLEVRQGFYGYTF	TGTGCCAGCAGCTTAGAAGTCAGACAGGGCTTCTATGGCTACACCTTC
TRBV24-1	TRBD1	-	TRBJ2-2	CATSDPRQGQTGELFF	TGTGCCACCAGTGATCCCCGACAGGGACAGACCGGGGAGCTGTTTTTT
TRBV9	-	-	TRBJ1-3	CASSPTLQGALSGNTIYF	TGTGCCAGCAGCCCCACATTACAAGGGGCCCTCTCTGGAAACACCATATATTTT
TRBV3-1/TRBV3-2	TRBD1	few	TRBJ1-6	CASSSPGGYNSPLHF	TGTGCCAGCAGCTCTCCAGGGGGCTACAATTCACCCCTCCACTTT
TRBV11-3	TRBD1	-	TRBJ2-3	CASSARTGATDTQYF	TGTGCCAGCAGCGCGAGGACAGGGGCAACAGATACGCAGTATTTT
TRBV5-5	TRBD1	-	TRBJ1-5	CASSRTGDQPQHF	TGTGCCAGCAGCCGGACAGGGGATCAGCCCCAGCATTTT
TRBV5-6	TRBD2	-	TRBJ2-5	CASSPWTSQETQYF	TGTGCCAGCAGCCCGTGGACTAGCCAAGAGACCCAGTACTTC
TRBV5-6	-	-	TRBJ1-1	CASSLGARAEAFF	TGTGCCAGCAGCTTGGGCGCCCGAGCCGAAGCTTTCTTT
TRBV5-5	TRBD1	-	TRBJ2-5	CASSRQGDYRETQYF	TGTGCCAGCAGCAGACAGGGGGACTACCGAGAGACCCAGTACTTC
TRBV5-1	-	-	TRBJ1-6	CASSLDGRADNSPLHF	TGCGCCAGCAGCTTGGATGGCAGGGCGGATAATTCACCCCTCCACTTT
TRBV7-2	TRBD2	-	TRBJ2-3	CASSPRGGGSTDTQYF	TGTGCCAGCAGCCCGAGGGGCGGGGGGAGCACAGATACGCAGTATTTT
TRBV7-7	TRBD1	once	TRBJ2-5	CASSLGTGLGETQYF	TGTGCCAGCAGCTTAGGGACAGGGCTAGGGGAGACCCAGTACTTC
TRBV20-1	TRBD2	-	TRBJ2-3	CSASRRGVDTQYF	TGCAGTGCTAGTAGGCGGGGGGTGGATACGCAGTATTTT
TRBV5-1	TRBD1	-	TRBJ2-5	CASSSYTTGAGETQYF	TGCGCCAGCAGCTCATATACGACAGGGGCCGGGGAGACCCAGTACTTC
TRBV5-1	TRBD1	-	TRBJ1-2	CASSAAGTGGESYTF	TGCGCCAGCAGCGCGGCCGGGACAGGGGGCGAGAGCTACACCTTC
TRBV5-5	-	-	TRBJ1-1	CASSPQRNMNTEAFF	TGTGCCAGCAGCCCACAAAGAAACATGAACACTGAAGCTTTCTTT
TRBV4-1	TRBD1	few	TRBJ2-7	CASSPSTGGSYEQYF	TGCGCCAGCAGCCCTTCGACAGGGGGCTCCTACGAGCAGTACTTC
TRBV6-4	-	-	TRBJ2-3	CASSPGGQSTDTQYF	TGTGCCAGCAGTCCCGGGGGGCAGAGCACAGATACGCAGTATTTT
TRBV10-3	-	-	TRBJ2-2	CAISEGMTGELFF	TGTGCCATCAGTGAGGGCATGACTGGGGAGCTGTTTTTT
TRBV2	TRBD1	-	TRBJ2-3	CARGTGGRRSTDTQYF	TGTGCCAGGGGGACAGGGGGTAGAAGAAGCACAGATACGCAGTATTTT
TRBV5-1	TRBD1	-	TRBJ1-6	CASTTGDSPLHF	TGCGCCAGCACGACAGGGGATTCACCCCTCCACTTT
TRBV5-4	TRBD2	once	TRBJ2-1	CASRPASGGPPEKQFF	TGTGCCAGCCGACCGGCGAGCGGGGGGCCCCCGGAGAAGCAGTTCTTC
TRBV7-8	TRBD2	-	TRBJ2-3	CASSLGRGGQDTQYF	TGTGCCAGCAGCTTAGGGCGGGGGGGCCAAGATACGCAGTATTTT
TRBV4-3	-	-	TRBJ1-2	CASSQGGGFNYGYTF	TGCGCCAGCAGCCAAGGCGGGGGTTTTAACTATGGCTACACCTTC
TRBV7-9	-	-	TRBJ1-6	CASSLVGQGFTPLHF	TGTGCCAGCAGCTTAGTCGGGCAGGGGTTTACCCCCCTCCACTTT
TRBV4-3	-	-	TRBJ1-1	CASSQDSLMAGEAFF	TGCGCCAGCAGCCAAGATTCCCTTATGGCAGGTGAAGCTTTCTTT
TRBV2	TRBD1	-	TRBJ2-1	CASSSGQGYNEQFF	TGTGCCAGCAGTTCGGGACAGGGTTACAATGAGCAGTTCTTC
TRBV5-4	-	-	TRBJ2-3	CASSRGPSITDTQYF	TGTGCCAGCAGCCGTGGCCCCTCGATCACAGATACGCAGTATTTT
TRBV19	-	few	TRBJ1-1	CASSIRVNTEAFF	TGTGCCAGTAGTATTCGAGTTAACACTGAAGCTTTCTTT
TRBV6-1	-	few	TRBJ2-5	CASSESQGGERETQYF	TGTGCCAGCAGTGAAAGTCAGGGGGGAGAGCGGGAGACCCAGTACTTC